In its sample, the clone carrying this T cell receptor beta chain was seen a few times. The antigen is not known. This sample was taken from a study of T-cell memory formation after mild COVID-19. At the level of the study: TCR clusters showed largely donor specificity. Study observations and caveats: There was no confirmation that second-wave clones peaking on day 37 were SARS-CoV-2 specific. Contracting clones, day 15 to 85, had balanced CD4/CD8, and later expanders favored CD4+.

Germline assignment: CDR1 SGHTA and CDR2 FQGNSA. The CDR3 has 18 amino acids. The V and J ends lost 4 bases and 0 bases, in that order; junction bases with no gene match: 6. 5'RACE primed at constant segments yielded TCR alpha and TCR beta cDNA libraries bearing sample barcodes and UMIs. TCRdb reanalysed the 5' RACE reads using MiXCR and keeps one entry per CDR3 protein. The table records about 290,000 distinct CDR3 sequences, roughly 15% of them present only once. This rearrangement joins TRBV7-2 to TRBJ2-1, with 13 bases aligning to TRBD2. The sequence was collected from a man aged 18-30 years who had mild COVID-19 (a few samples of this study predate the infection). Cell type and time point are not known. The sequenced sample was PBMCs or a T cell subset sorted from them (not recorded which). DNA for the CDR3: TGTGCCAGCAGCTCCCGACTAGCGGGGGGACCCTCCTACAATGAGCAGTTCTTC. This translates into CASSSRLAGGPSYNEQFF.